A single sample is the source of the 21 T cell receptor beta chains below, sequenced in a study of CD8 T cells in ankylosing spondylitis. TCRdb independently ran MiXCR on the 5' RACE reads; one entry per CDR3 protein. The data show about 66,000 distinct CDR3 sequences, around 6.4% seen once. Sequencing was performed on synovial fluid, either unsorted or a sorted T cell fraction (not recorded which). Receptors originate from a male donor with ankylosing spondylitis.

This clonotype was picked up many times. One junction end does not reproduce the germline sequence, and a read error may be involved. The chain is built from TRBV10-3 and TRBJ2-3, with D possibly being TRBD1 or TRBD2 (6 bases each). This CDR3 spans 14 amino acids. CDR1 ENHRY and CDR2 SYGVKD come from the germline V gene. CDR3 in DNA: TGTGCCATCGGGGCAGGGGAGGCCACAGGTACGCAGTATTTT. Amino acids: CAIGAGEATGTQYF.

The V and J genes are TRBV6-6 and TRBJ1-2; D might be TRBD1 (5 bases). The germline CDR1 and CDR2 sequences are MNHNY and SVGAGI (reference sequence). CDR3 length equals 13 residues. V lost 2 bases, J lost 7 bases, and 11 bases lay in between. The CDR3 loop reads CASSYQGNGGYTF. The DNA of the CDR3 is TGTGCCAGCAGTTACCAGGGAAACGGTGGCTACACCTTC.

There are a few counts of this clonotype. CDR3: CASSTSGTGNMFF. As DNA, the CDR3 is TGTGCCAGCAGCACCAGCGGGACAGGGAACATGTTTTTT. This sequence joins TRBV7-9 and TRBJ1-4, with 9 bases that match TRBD1. V lost 5 bases to trimming and J lost 15 bases; unmatched junction nucleotides: 10. CDR3 length: 13 residues. The germline V gene encodes CDR1 SEHNR and CDR2 FQNEAQ (reference sequence).

This clonotype was seen many times. The chain is built from TRBV3-1 and TRBJ2-7; D is possibly TRBD2 (6 bases). There are 14 residues in the CDR3. With 3 bases removed from V and 0 bases from J, the gap between germline ends came to 9 bases. Germline V CDR1 and CDR2: LGHDT, YNNKEL (reference sequence). Written as DNA, the CDR3 is TGTGCCAGCAGCCAGGGGAGGCACTCCTACGAGCAGTACTTC. Protein sequence: CASSQGRHSYEQYF.

This clonotype is medium-sized in the sample. The V call is TRBV20-1, the J call TRBJ2-5, with a weak D call TRBD2 (5 bases). The CDR3 has 13 amino acids. The V end was cut by 4 bases, the J end by 5 bases, with 14 bases between. Germline V lookup: CDR1 DFQATT, CDR2 SNEGSKA (reference sequence). As DNA, the CDR3 is TGCAGTGCTAAGGCGGGTCGAAAGGAGACCCAGTACTTC. Its protein product is CSAKAGRKETQYF.

This clonotype was recorded many times. This chain connects TRBV7-2 to TRBJ1-6, with D possibly being TRBD1 (6 bases). This CDR3 comprises 14 residues. With 5 bases removed from V and 6 bases from J, the gap between germline ends came to 11 bases. CDR1 SGHTA and CDR2 FQGNSA come from the germline V gene. CDR3 sequence reads: CASSQGGFNSPLHF. CDR3 in DNA: TGTGCCAGCAGCCAAGGGGGGTTTAATTCACCCCTCCACTTT.

This clonotype has a handful of counts. This chain uses TRBV11-2 with TRBJ2-1; D remains unclear. Trimming cost V 4 bases and J 0 bases, with 10 bases left between them. The CDR3 consists of 15 residues. CDR1 is SGHAT and CDR2 is FQNNGV in the germline V gene. CDR3 in amino acids: CASSSSLSSYNEQFF. The CDR3 DNA reads TGTGCCAGCAGCTCGAGCTTGAGCTCCTACAATGAGCAGTTCTTC. The full variable domain, rest sourced from reference TRBV11-2 and TRBJ2-1, is EAGVAQSPRYKIIEKRQSVAFWCNPISGHATLYWYQQILGQGPKLLIQFQNNGVVDDSQLPKDRFSAERLKGVDSTLKIQPAKLEDSAVYLCASSSSLSSYNEQFFGPGTRLTVL.

The chain combines TRBV7-2 with TRBJ1-5; the D is unclear. The germline V gene encodes CDR1 SGHTA and CDR2 FQGNSA. The germline V and J ends were trimmed by 5 bases and 15 bases, with 17 bases remaining between them. This CDR3 spans 12 amino acids. CDR3 region: CASSPPDASRHF. The CDR3 region has the DNA TGTGCCAGCAGCCCCCCCGACGCGTCCCGGCATTTT.

This clonotype was detected many times. V gene TRBV12-3 or TRBV12-4 combines with J gene TRBJ2-3, with a tentative D call TRBD2 (6 bases). The CDR3 has 13 amino acids. With 9 bases removed from V and 4 bases from J, the gap between germline ends came to 14 bases. CDR3 sequence: CASLGGPADTQYF. CDR3 nucleotide sequence: TGTGCCAGTCTGGGGGGACCGGCAGATACGCAGTATTTT.

This clonotype was counted many times. The chain carries TRBV5-1 and TRBJ2-1, with 10 bases fitting TRBD1. Germline trimming cut 0 bases from V and 1 base from J; bases unmatched to any gene: 1. This CDR3 is built from 16 residues. Per the germline V gene, CDR1 is SGHRS and CDR2 is YFSETQ. CDR3 nucleotides: TGCGCCAGCAGCTTGGGGACAGGGGGGTCCTACAATGAGCAGTTCTTC. The encoded protein is CASSLGTGGSYNEQFF.

This clonotype was seen many times. The chain uses TRBV20-1 and TRBJ2-7, with D perhaps TRBD2 (6 bases). Germline V gene lookup returns CDR1 DFQATT and CDR2 SNEGSKA (reference sequence). This CDR3 has 13 amino acids. CDR3 sequence reads: CSPGRPGLYEQYF. CDR3 in DNA: TGCAGCCCCGGGAGACCGGGCCTTTACGAGCAGTACTTC.

This clonotype was recorded at least ten times. The chain couples TRBV6-1 to TRBJ1-1, with 7 bases aligning to TRBD1. There are 14 residues in the CDR3. The V segment lost 5 bases and the J segment 2 bases; nucleotides outside the gene matches: 5. Germline CDR1 and CDR2: MNHNS and SASEGT. In DNA form, the CDR3 reads TGTGCCAGCAGTCGAAGGACAGGAAACACTGAAGCTTTCTTT. Its protein product is CASSRRTGNTEAFF.

There are many counts of this clonotype. The chain couples TRBV29-1 to TRBJ1-1; no firm D call. Deletions cut 4 bases from V and 2 bases from J, with 11 bases between. The CDR3 extends over 13 amino acids. CDR1 is SQVTM and CDR2 is ANQGSEA in the germline V gene. CDR3 amino acids: CSVGAITNTEAFF. The DNA for the CDR3 is TGCAGCGTTGGTGCGATCACAAACACTGAAGCTTTCTTT.

This clonotype is deemed medium-sized. The chain uses TRBV12-3 or TRBV12-4 and TRBJ2-5; TRBD2 matches 10 bases. The J segment lost 3 bases and the V segment lost 3 bases, leaving 7 bases of the junction unmatched. The CDR3 extends over 16 amino acids. The CDR3 spells CASSFPTSGWKETQYF. Here the CDR3 DNA reads TGTGCCAGCAGTTTCCCGACTAGCGGGTGGAAAGAGACCCAGTACTTC.

This clonotype was recorded at least ten times. The chain couples TRBV7-2 to TRBJ1-2; D call uncertain. This CDR3 is built from 14 residues. V gave up 1 base and J gave up 8 bases, with 14 bases separating them. Germline CDR1 is SGHTA and CDR2 is FQGNSA. In DNA form, the CDR3 reads TGTGCCAGCAGCTTAGTGGCATCCATGGAGGGCTACACCTTC. Amino acids: CASSLVASMEGYTF.

This clonotype was observed a handful of times. With a much larger clone just one base away, this may be a read error. The gene calls are TRBV10-3 and TRBJ2-1; a weak D match, TRBD1 (6 bases). This CDR3 spans 15 amino acids. Germline V lookup: CDR1 ENHRY, CDR2 SYGVKD. CDR3 DNA: TGTGCCGTCAGTGAGATGGGGGCCACCTACAATGAGCAGTTCTTC. The encoded protein is CAVSEMGATYNEQFF.

The rearrangement joins TRBV28 to TRBJ1-1; possible D gene TRBD1, 6 bases. Trimming stripped 3 bases from V and 6 bases from J, with 23 bases between. This CDR3 spans 17 amino acids. Germline V gene lookup returns CDR1 MDHEN and CDR2 SYDVKM. The CDR3 reads CASSFFRGEKLGAEAFF. The CDR3 DNA is TGTGCCAGCAGTTTCTTCAGGGGTGAGAAGTTAGGGGCTGAAGCTTTCTTT.

In its sample, this clonotype was seen many times. The gene calls are TRBV2 and TRBJ1-5; TRBD1 matches at 7 bases. The CDR3 is 14 residues long. V shed 3 bases, J shed 6 bases, and the junction held 5 bases outside the gene matches. Germline assignment: CDR1 SNHLY and CDR2 FYNNEI. The DNA for the CDR3 is TGTGCCAGCAGTGACCACAGGGGTGGTCAGCCCCAGCATTTT. Translating gives CASSDHRGGQPQHF.

This clonotype was observed at least ten times. The V and J genes are TRBV28 and TRBJ2-1, with D perhaps matching TRBD1 or TRBD2 (5 bases each). Germline V CDR1 and CDR2: MDHEN, SYDVKM. Trimming took 3 bases from V and 0 from J, leaving 12 bases between them. The CDR3 is 16 amino acids. Here the CDR3 reads CASSFRGLSSYNEQFF. CDR3 nucleotide sequence: TGTGCCAGCAGTTTCCGGGGCCTCAGCTCCTACAATGAGCAGTTCTTC. The full variable domain, with the rest looked up from reference TRBV28 and TRBJ2-1, is DVKVTQSSRYLVKRTGEKVFLECVQDMDHENMFWYRQDPGLGLRLIYFSYDVKMKEKGDIPEGYSVSREKKERFSLILESASTNQTSMYLCASSFRGLSSYNEQFFGPGTRLTVL.

This clonotype was detected ten times or more. The chain links TRBV19 to TRBJ1-5; TRBD1 agrees at 8 bases. Germline CDR1 is LNHDA and CDR2 is SQIVND (reference sequence). After removal of 11 bases from V and 0 bases from J, the junction contained 12 bases not matched to a gene. CDR3 length: 16 residues. CDR3 residues: CAVDRGIGYSNQPQHF. CDR3 nucleotides: TGTGCCGTCGACAGGGGAATCGGTTATAGCAATCAGCCCCAGCATTTT.

The V call is TRBV28, the J call TRBJ1-5; 8 bases agree with TRBD1. Germline CDR1 is MDHEN and CDR2 is SYDVKM. J lost 2 bases, V lost 3 bases, and 6 bases had no gene match. CDR3 length: 16 residues. The CDR3 loop reads CASSFTTGARNQPQHF. CDR3 in DNA: TGTGCCAGCAGTTTTACGACAGGGGCTCGCAATCAGCCCCAGCATTTT.